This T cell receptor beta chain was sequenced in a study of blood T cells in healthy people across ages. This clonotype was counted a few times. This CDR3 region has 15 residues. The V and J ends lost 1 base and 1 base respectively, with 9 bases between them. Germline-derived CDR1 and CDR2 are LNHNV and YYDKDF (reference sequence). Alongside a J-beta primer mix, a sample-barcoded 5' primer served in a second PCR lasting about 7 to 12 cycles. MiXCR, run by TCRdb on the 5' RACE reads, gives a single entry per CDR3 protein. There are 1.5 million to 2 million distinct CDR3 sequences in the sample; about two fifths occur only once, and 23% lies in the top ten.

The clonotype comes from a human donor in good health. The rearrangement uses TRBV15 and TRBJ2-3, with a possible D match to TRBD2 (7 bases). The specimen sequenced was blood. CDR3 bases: TGTGCCACCAGCAGAGGGGGGGGGCGCACAGATACGCAGTATTTT. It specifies CATSRGGGRTDTQYF.